The next 24 T cell receptor beta chains were all read from a single sample in a study of regulatory T cells in long-lasting Graves disease. Arm-PCR of CDR3 regions and iRepertoire HTBI primers were the basis on which TCR beta libraries were built. TCRdb reanalysed the multiplex PCR reads using MiXCR and keeps one entry per CDR3 protein. The table records roughly 530,000 distinct CDR3 sequences, roughly a sixth of them present only once. The time point: newly diagnosed GD, antithyroid drugs for less than 3 months. Isolated PBMC RNA provided the starting material for the TCR library. Separately, the same data were catalogued under a study of T cells in Graves' hyperthyroidism and ophthalmopathy.

This sample comprised peripheral blood mononuclear cells (PBMCs), obtained at new diagnosis, from a patient treated with antithyroid drugs. Receptors were obtained from a middle-aged woman with Graves disease.

The V gene is TRBV2, the J gene TRBJ1-3, with D unclear. This CDR3 comprises 13 residues. CDR1 is SNHLY, CDR2 FYNNEI, per germline. Trimming stripped 9 bases from V and 3 bases from J, with 12 bases between. This CDR3 reads CASGGQSGNTIYF. CDR3 nucleotide sequence: TGTGCCAGTGGTGGGCAGAGTGGAAACACCATATATTTT.

Only a few counts were recorded for this clonotype. The chain joins TRBV20-1 to TRBJ2-1; TRBD2 might be the D (5 bases). CDR3 length: 15 amino acids. Trimming left V 3 bases short and J 5 bases short, with 17 bases between. The germline V gene encodes CDR1 DFQATT and CDR2 SNEGSKA (reference sequence). CDR3 bases: TGCAGTGCTAGGACCTTCACCGGGATGGACAATGAGCAGTTCTTC. It encodes CSARTFTGMDNEQFF.

Remarks on this clonotype: A much larger clone differs by one base, so this may be a read error. The V gene is TRBV12-3 or TRBV12-4, the J gene TRBJ2-1, with unresolved D. Trimming removed 3 bases from V and 2 bases from J, with 5 bases in between. This CDR3 is 13 amino acids long. The CDR3 DNA follows: TGTGCCAGCAGTTTTGGGGCCTACAATGAGCAGTTCTTC. Amino acid sequence: CASSFGAYNEQFF.

This sequence joins TRBV20-1 and TRBJ2-4, with D perhaps being TRBD1 or TRBD2 (5 bases each). Germline V gene sequence: CDR1 DFQATT, CDR2 SNEGSKA (reference sequence). V was cut by 4 bases and J by 12 bases, with 19 bases left in between. CDR3 length equals 13 residues. Here the CDR3 DNA reads TGCAGTGCTATGGGGACCCGGGACCCCGGTCAGTACTTC. It codes for CSAMGTRDPGQYF.

This clonotype was observed many times. V and J are TRBV11-2 and TRBJ1-1, with a possible D match to TRBD1 (5 bases). The CDR3 covers 16 residues. Per germline, CDR1 SGHAT and CDR2 FQNNGV. V lost 3 bases and J 1 base, leaving 15 bases between the germline ends. The CDR3 nucleotides read TGTGCCAGCAGCTTCCAAAGACAGAACCCGAACACTGAAGCTTTCTTT. This codes for CASSFQRQNPNTEAFF.

Only a few counts were recorded for this clonotype. It may be a read error: a sequence one base away is much more abundant. The rearrangement links TRBV6-2 or TRBV6-3 to TRBJ2-3; TRBD1 matches 10 bases. The germline gives CDR1 MNHEY, CDR2 SVGEGT. V lost 5 bases, J lost 6 bases, and 8 bases stayed unmatched. There are 15 residues in the CDR3. CDR3 sequence reads: CASSEWTGGGDTQYF. The CDR3, as DNA: TGTGCCAGCAGTGAGTGGACAGGGGGTGGCGATACGCAGTATTTT.

This clonotype was seen a few times. The chain is built from TRBV20-1 and TRBJ1-3, with D tentatively TRBD1 (5 bases). This CDR3 region has 13 residues. Germline V lookup: CDR1 DFQATT, CDR2 SNEGSKA (reference sequence). The V end lost 5 bases, the J end lost 3 bases, and 11 bases lay between the germline ends. CDR3 nucleotides: TGCAGTGCTCCGGGGCTTTTTGGAAACACCATATATTTT. Translated: CSAPGLFGNTIYF.

CDR3 coding DNA: TGTGCCAGTACCGACCGACAGGGGGGGAACGAGCAGTACTTC. Protein: CASTDRQGGNEQYF. This chain uses TRBV19 with TRBJ2-7; 9 positions match TRBD1. CDR1 and CDR2 from the germline V gene are LNHDA and SQIVND (reference sequence). V trimming: 7 bases; J trimming: 5 bases; junction bases outside the gene matches: 9. This CDR3 is 14 amino acids long.

This chain links TRBV12-3 or TRBV12-4 with TRBJ2-7; TRBD2 matches at 9 bases. The CDR3 extends over 15 amino acids. With 5 bases clipped from V and 0 bases from J, the junction kept 5 bases outside the gene matches. CDR3 protein: CASSAGGVTSYEQYF. The CDR3 DNA follows: TGTGCCAGCAGTGCGGGAGGGGTTACCTCCTACGAGCAGTACTTC.

This chain connects TRBV3-1 to TRBJ2-1; D call uncertain. V lost 1 base and J 8 bases, leaving 12 bases between the germline ends. The CDR3 is 14 residues long. The germline CDR1 and CDR2 sequences are LGHDT and YNNKEL (reference sequence). This CDR3 reads CASSQGVLDDEQFF. The CDR3 bases are TGTGCCAGCAGCCAAGGCGTCCTGGACGATGAGCAGTTCTTC.

This clonotype came up a few times. This sequence joins TRBV11-3 and TRBJ2-1, with TRBD2 matching over 12 bases. V shed 5 bases and J 8 bases; nucleotides not matched to a gene: 10. The germline V gene has CDR1 SGHNT and CDR2 YENEEA. The CDR3 covers 16 residues. The CDR3 spells CASSQGLAGRLDEQFF. For the CDR3, the DNA is TGTGCCAGCAGCCAAGGACTAGCGGGGAGGCTCGATGAGCAGTTCTTC.

The rearrangement links TRBV5-4 to TRBJ2-2; D may be TRBD2 (5 bases). Germline values: CDR1 SGHNT, CDR2 YYREEE (reference sequence). Trimming cost V 2 bases and J 6 bases, with 11 bases left between them. The CDR3 length is 14 residues. CDR3 in DNA: TGTGCCAGCAGCTTCGGGAACGCCCCCGGGGAGCTGTTTTTT. Its translation: CASSFGNAPGELFF.

This clonotype has ten or more counts. The CDR3 is CASSPDSRGETQYF. CDR3 in DNA: TGTGCCAGCAGTCCGGACAGTCGGGGGGAGACCCAGTACTTC. The V gene is TRBV12-3 or TRBV12-4, the J gene TRBJ2-5; the D call may be TRBD1 or TRBD2 (6 bases each). CDR3 length equals 14 residues. Trimming took 5 bases from V and 5 from J, leaving 15 bases between them.

V usage is TRBV13 and J usage is TRBJ2-7; 9 positions agree with TRBD1. The CDR3 is made up of 15 amino acids. J lost 2 bases, V lost 5 bases, and 7 bases had no gene match. Germline-derived CDR1 and CDR2 are PRHDT and FYEKMQ (reference sequence). CDR3 amino acids: CASSRKGTGTYEQYF. CDR3 nucleotides: TGTGCCAGCAGCCGAAAAGGGACAGGGACCTACGAGCAGTACTTC.

This clonotype was seen more than once but under ten times. The chain couples TRBV6-1 to TRBJ1-2; D not certain. Trimming pared 4 bases from V and 3 bases from J, leaving 6 bases between. CDR3 length: 12 amino acids. Germline V lookup: CDR1 MNHNS, CDR2 SASEGT. This chain's CDR3 is CASSVGHYGYTF. In DNA, the CDR3 is TGTGCCAGCAGTGTCGGTCACTATGGCTACACCTTC.

This clonotype was detected ten times or more. This chain joins TRBV5-6 and TRBJ1-1, with 7 bases fitting TRBD1. Germline CDR1 is SGHDT and CDR2 is YYEEEE. This CDR3 region has 14 residues. V lost 3 bases to trimming and J lost 0 bases; unmatched junction nucleotides: 2. The CDR3 sequence: CASSYRGLNTEAFF. CDR3 DNA: TGTGCCAGCAGCTACAGGGGACTGAACACTGAAGCTTTCTTT.

A single count supports this clonotype. This may stem from a read error, because a much larger clone lies one nucleotide away. CDR3 loop: CSTPGQGILSYEQYF. The CDR3 coding sequence is TGTTCCACCCCGGGACAGGGTATTCTTAGCTACGAGCAGTACTTC. This chain connects TRBV10-3 to TRBJ2-7, with TRBD1 matching over 9 bases. The CDR3 length is 15 residues. Germline CDR1 reads ENHRY; CDR2 reads SYGVKD.

This sequence joins TRBV5-4 and TRBJ2-2; D is ambiguous. Trimming left V 2 bases short and J 6 bases short, with 11 bases between. CDR1 SGHNT and CDR2 YYREEE come from the germline V gene (reference sequence). The CDR3 is 14 residues long. CDR3 sequence: CASSLYRLSGELFF. The CDR3 DNA reads TGTGCCAGCAGCTTATACCGCCTCTCCGGGGAGCTGTTTTTT.

J is TRBJ2-3 and V is TRBV11-2; no definite D call. CDR3 length: 14 amino acids. CDR1 SGHAT and CDR2 FQNNGV come from the germline V gene. Trimming removed 0 bases from V and 7 bases from J, with 11 bases in between. In DNA form, the CDR3 reads TGTGCCAGCAGCTTAGAGGTACAATCGAATACGCAGTATTTT. As protein: CASSLEVQSNTQYF.

The genes are TRBV27 and TRBJ1-2; weak D call: TRBD1 (5 bases). V was shortened by 3 bases and J by 4 bases, with 9 bases between the two germline ends. This CDR3 spans 13 amino acids. Per germline, CDR1 MNHEY and CDR2 SMNVEV (reference sequence). The CDR3 loop is CASSFSGRYGYTF. The CDR3 DNA follows: TGTGCCAGCAGTTTCTCAGGGCGCTATGGCTACACCTTC.

This clonotype has a count of ten or more. CDR3 sequence reads: CASGLGGGTEAFF. The CDR3 coding sequence is TGTGCTAGTGGTTTGGGAGGTGGCACTGAAGCTTTCTTT. The gene calls are TRBV12-5 and TRBJ1-1; D remains ambiguous. Germline V gene data show CDR1 as LGHNT and CDR2 as FRNRAP. Trimming took off 1 base at V and 4 bases at J, with 7 bases between the two ends. The CDR3 is 13 amino acids.

The genes are TRBV30 and TRBJ2-1; 12 bases fit TRBD2. The CDR3 sequence is 17 residues long. Germline loops: CDR1 GTSNPN, CDR2 SVGIG (reference sequence). The V gene end was trimmed by 3 bases and the J gene end by 2 bases; junction bases not matched to a gene: 8. The DNA for the CDR3 is TGTGCCTGGAGCCACCCAGGACTAGCGGGGACCTACAATGAGCAGTTCTTC. Amino acid sequence: CAWSHPGLAGTYNEQFF.

J is TRBJ2-5 and V is TRBV2; TRBD2 is a possible D gene (6 bases). The J call may be mistaken, given a closer DNA end match to TRBJ2-1. Per the germline V gene, CDR1 is SNHLY and CDR2 is FYNNEI. The CDR3 has 14 residues. In nucleotides, the CDR3 is TGTGCCAACCCGGACGATCGGGGGTTGGCTGAGCAGTTCTTC. Protein sequence: CANPDDRGLAEQFF.

This clonotype has a handful of counts. The CDR3 loop is CASSLEASGGTQYF. In DNA form, the CDR3 reads TGTGCCAGCAGCTTAGAAGCTAGCGGGGGGACGCAGTATTTT. This chain uses TRBV7-2 with TRBJ2-3, with TRBD2 matching over 11 bases. Germline lookup yields CDR1 SGHTA and CDR2 FQGNSA. J gave up 9 bases and V 1 base, and 3 bases lay outside the gene matches. CDR3 length equals 14 residues. Variable domain in full (rest from reference TRBV7-2 and TRBJ2-3): GAGVSQSPSNKVTEKGKDVELRCDPISGHTALYWYRQSLGQGLEFLIYFQGNSAPDKSGLPSDRFSAERTGGSVSTLTIQRTQQEDSAVYLCASSLEASGGTQYFGPGTRLTVL.